One and the same sample provided the 14 T cell receptor beta chains below, sequenced in a study of technical replicates of blood from a handful of donors. Profiled with immunoSEQ multiplex PCR; TCRdb holds only in-frame clones, not every one. The sample yields over 8,000 clones, about 90% seen once. The sequencing input was PBMCs. The receptors come from a human donor in good health.

Written as DNA, the CDR3 is TGTGCCAGCTCAATAGGACAGGTTGAAGCTTTCTTT. Residues: CASSIGQVEAFF. The V and J genes are TRBV18 and TRBJ1-1, with 7 bases that match TRBD1. The germline CDR1 and CDR2 sequences are KGHSH and LQKENI. The CDR3 loop spans 12 amino acids. V lost 5 bases, J lost 7 bases, and 4 bases stayed unmatched.

The J gene is TRBJ1-1, the V gene TRBV21-1; no DNA check was done on the table's D call, TRBD1. TRBV21-1 counts as a pseudogene. The CDR3 sequence is 14 residues long. The CDR3 bases are TGTGCCAGCAGGTACAGGGGGCGAGGCACTGAAGCTTTCTTT. This codes for CASRYRGRGTEAFF.

About this clone itself: One junction end does not reproduce the germline sequence, and a read error may be involved. The chain combines TRBV28 with TRBJ2-7, with 7 bases matching TRBD1. Per the germline V gene, CDR1 is MDHEN and CDR2 is SYDVKM. The CDR3 sequence is 12 residues long. The CDR3, as DNA: TGTGCCAGCAGTTTAAATTTAGGACAGGAAATTTTT. This encodes CASSLNLGQEIF.

The chain uses TRBV18 and TRBJ1-1; 9 positions match TRBD1. The CDR3 is made up of 15 amino acids. V dropped 2 bases and J dropped 8; count of bases not matched to a gene: 9. In germline, CDR1 is KGHSH, CDR2 LQKENI. CDR3 sequence (DNA): TGTGCCAGCTCACCAAGTCTGGGGACAGGGACCGAAGCTTTCTTT. Residues: CASSPSLGTGTEAFF.

The V gene is TRBV25-1, the J gene TRBJ1-1; 7 nucleotides align to TRBD1. Germline V gene sequence: CDR1 MGHDK, CDR2 SYGVNS. The trim removed 3 bases at V and 1 base at J, leaving 5 bases unmatched. The CDR3 length is 15 residues. The CDR3 reads CASSDAGGQNTEAFF. Written as DNA, the CDR3 is TGTGCCAGCAGTGATGCAGGGGGGCAGAACACTGAAGCTTTCTTT.

V and J are TRBV7-2 and TRBJ2-3; 8 positions agree with TRBD1. V shed 1 base, J shed 2 bases, and the junction held 2 bases outside the gene matches. The CDR3 spans 15 residues. Germline lookup yields CDR1 SGHTA and CDR2 FQGNSA. CDR3 in DNA: TGTGCCAGCAGCTTAGGACAGGGGCACACAGATACGCAGTATTTT. Protein sequence: CASSLGQGHTDTQYF.

The chain uses TRBV15 and TRBJ1-1; no reliable D call. V was shortened by 0 bases and J by 7 bases, with 15 bases between the two germline ends. The CDR3 loop spans 15 amino acids. Germline CDR1 is LNHNV and CDR2 is YYDKDF (reference sequence). The CDR3 here is CATSRDSFGRGEAFF. DNA for the CDR3: TGTGCCACCAGCAGAGATAGTTTTGGACGGGGTGAAGCTTTCTTT.

The rearrangement joins TRBV7-9 to TRBJ2-1, with 11 bases lining up with TRBD2. In germline, CDR1 is SEHNR, CDR2 FQNEAQ (reference sequence). Trimming took 2 bases from V and 7 from J; bases not matched to a gene: 10. This CDR3 region has 17 residues. CDR3 in amino acids: CASSLSGLAERRNEQFF. CDR3 coding DNA: TGTGCCAGCAGCTTATCGGGACTAGCGGAACGACGGAATGAGCAGTTCTTC.

V is TRBV6-5 and J is TRBJ2-2, with 7 bases that match TRBD2. Germline CDR1 reads MNHEY; CDR2 reads SVGAGI. The CDR3 is 13 amino acids. V shed 10 bases and J 1 base; nucleotides not matched to a gene: 3. The CDR3 sequence is CATTGGNTGELFF. DNA of the CDR3: TGTGCCACTACGGGGGGGAACACCGGGGAGCTGTTTTTT.

The chain employs TRBV2 and TRBJ2-1, with 7 bases fitting TRBD2. Germline V CDR1 and CDR2: SNHLY, FYNNEI. The CDR3 is 15 residues long. Trimming cost V 2 bases and J 4 bases; bases outside gene matches: 5. CDR3 in amino acids: CASSELLAQYNEQFF. CDR3 DNA: TGTGCCAGCAGTGAATTACTAGCGCAGTACAATGAGCAGTTCTTC.

The V gene is TRBV5-1, the J gene TRBJ2-1; TRBD2 matches at 9 bases. V was pared by 1 base and J by 3 bases, with 2 bases of the junction left unmatched. Germline CDR1 reads SGHRS; CDR2 reads YFSETQ. The CDR3 loop spans 15 amino acids. The CDR3 spells CASSLSSGIYNEQFF. CDR3 DNA sequence: TGCGCCAGCAGCTTGTCTAGCGGGATCTACAATGAGCAGTTCTTC.

The chain carries TRBV18 and TRBJ2-7, with a tentative D call TRBD1 (5 bases). CDR3 length equals 13 residues. CDR1 is KGHSH, CDR2 LQKENI, per germline. Trimming removed 1 base from V and 6 bases from J, with 10 bases in between. CDR3 in DNA: TGTGCCAGCTCACCACAAAGTAGGGGCGAGCAGTACTTC. Protein: CASSPQSRGEQYF.

This chain joins TRBV6-5 and TRBJ2-1; D might be TRBD1 (6 bases). The CDR3 is made up of 14 amino acids. Trimming cost V 7 bases and J 8 bases, with 18 bases left between them. Germline V CDR1 and CDR2: MNHEY, SVGAGI. In DNA, the CDR3 is TGTGCCAGCAAAATTTCCGGGACAAGGGATGAGCAGTTCTTC. It translates to CASKISGTRDEQFF.

This clone was detected a few times. The rearrangement links TRBV6-1 to TRBJ2-5; tentative D call: TRBD2 (6 bases). Germline lookup yields CDR1 MNHNS and CDR2 SASEGT. The germline V and J ends were trimmed by 0 bases and 1 base, with 6 bases remaining between them. CDR3 size: 14 residues. The CDR3 DNA is TGTGCCAGCAGTGAAGCGGGGGGCCAAGAGACCCAGTACTTC. Its translation: CASSEAGGQETQYF.